Included here is one TCR beta chain sequence, with context. From germline, CDR1 is SGDLS and CDR2 YYNGEE. The CDR3 spans 17 residues. The V gene end was trimmed by 4 bases and the J gene end by 3 bases; junction bases not matched to a gene: 7. The protocol was immunoSEQ multiplex PCR, while the TCRdb copy is restricted to in-frame clones and leaves out a portion. The sample includes about 65,000 clones, around nine tenths of them seen just once. This sample was included in a study of glioma-infiltrating T cells after dendritic cell vaccination. The overall study: Patients had newly diagnosed or recurrent glioblastoma and received dendritic cell vaccines.

Time point reported: after dendritic cell vaccination, including at tumor progression/relapse. PBMC were collected before vaccination, two weeks after the third vaccination, and at progression. Material: blood, obtained after dendritic cell vaccination. The chain joins TRBV9 to TRBJ2-3, with TRBD2 identical over 14 bases. The clonotype was recovered from a human donor with glioblastoma. This CDR3 reads CASSLQGLAGVTDTQYF. DNA of the CDR3: TGTGCCAGCAGCCTACAGGGACTAGCGGGGGTAACAGATACGCAGTATTTT.